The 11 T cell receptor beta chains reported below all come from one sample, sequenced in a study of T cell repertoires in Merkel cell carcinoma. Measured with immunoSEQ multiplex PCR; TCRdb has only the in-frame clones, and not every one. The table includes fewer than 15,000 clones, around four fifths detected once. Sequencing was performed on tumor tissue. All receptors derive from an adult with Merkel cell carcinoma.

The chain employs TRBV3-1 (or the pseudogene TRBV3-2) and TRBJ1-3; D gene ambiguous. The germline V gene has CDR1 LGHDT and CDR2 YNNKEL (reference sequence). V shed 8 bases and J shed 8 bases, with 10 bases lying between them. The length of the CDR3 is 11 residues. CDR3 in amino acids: CASGPGDTIYF. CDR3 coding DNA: TGTGCCAGCGGCCCTGGGGACACCATATATTTT.

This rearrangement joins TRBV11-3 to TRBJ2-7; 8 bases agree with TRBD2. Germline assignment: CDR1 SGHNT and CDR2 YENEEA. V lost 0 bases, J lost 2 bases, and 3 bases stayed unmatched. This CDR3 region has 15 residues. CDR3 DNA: TGTGCCAGCAGCTTAGATAGCGGGAACGCCTACGAGCAGTACTTC. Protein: CASSLDSGNAYEQYF.

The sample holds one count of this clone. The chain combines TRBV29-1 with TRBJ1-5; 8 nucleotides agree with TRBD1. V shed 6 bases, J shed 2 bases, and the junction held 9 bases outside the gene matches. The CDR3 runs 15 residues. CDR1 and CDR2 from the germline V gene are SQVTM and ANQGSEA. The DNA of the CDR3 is TGCAGCGTGGGGACAGGCGCGGGGGGCAATCAGCCCCAGCATTTT. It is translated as CSVGTGAGGNQPQHF.

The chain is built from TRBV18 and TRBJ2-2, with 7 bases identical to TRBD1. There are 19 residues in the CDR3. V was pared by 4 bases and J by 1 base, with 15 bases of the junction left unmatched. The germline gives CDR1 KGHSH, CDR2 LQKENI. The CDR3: CASSLVPRDRRKNTGELFF. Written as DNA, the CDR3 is TGTGCCAGCTCACTTGTCCCCCGGGACAGACGAAAGAACACCGGGGAGCTGTTTTTT.

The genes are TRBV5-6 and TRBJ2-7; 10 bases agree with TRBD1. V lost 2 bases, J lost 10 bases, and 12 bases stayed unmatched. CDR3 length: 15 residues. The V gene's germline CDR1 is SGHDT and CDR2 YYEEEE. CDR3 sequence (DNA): TGTGCCAGCAGCTTAACAGACAGGGGGCGTCCGGAACAGTACTTC. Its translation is CASSLTDRGRPEQYF.

The CDR3 DNA follows: TGTGCCACCGATCCAGGGTACTCCTACAATGAGCAGTTCTTC. Translated, it gives CATDPGYSYNEQFF. The genes are TRBV6-5 and TRBJ2-1, with a tentative D call TRBD1 (5 bases). Germline V gives CDR1 MNHEY, CDR2 SVGAGI. This CDR3 has 14 amino acids. Trimming shortened V by 10 bases and J by 0 bases, and 13 bases separated the two germline ends.

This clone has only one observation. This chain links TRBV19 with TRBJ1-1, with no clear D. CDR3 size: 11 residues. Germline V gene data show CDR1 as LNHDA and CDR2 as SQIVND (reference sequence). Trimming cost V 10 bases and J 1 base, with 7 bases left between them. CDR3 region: CAIRENTEAFF. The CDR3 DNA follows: TGTGCCATCCGGGAGAACACTGAAGCTTTCTTT.

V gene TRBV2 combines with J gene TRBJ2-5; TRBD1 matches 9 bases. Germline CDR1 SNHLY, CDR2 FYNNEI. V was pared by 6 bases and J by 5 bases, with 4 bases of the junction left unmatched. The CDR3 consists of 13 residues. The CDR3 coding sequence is TGTGCCAGCAGCGGACAGGGGTTGGAGACCCAGTACTTC. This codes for CASSGQGLETQYF.

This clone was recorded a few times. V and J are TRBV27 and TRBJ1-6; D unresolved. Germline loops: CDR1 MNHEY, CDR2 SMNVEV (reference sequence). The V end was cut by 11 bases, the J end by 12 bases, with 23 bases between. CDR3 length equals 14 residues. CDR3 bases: TGTGCCTCCTCCAAAGGTTCCCTCCCCCAACCCCTCCACTTT. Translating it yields CASSKGSLPQPLHF.

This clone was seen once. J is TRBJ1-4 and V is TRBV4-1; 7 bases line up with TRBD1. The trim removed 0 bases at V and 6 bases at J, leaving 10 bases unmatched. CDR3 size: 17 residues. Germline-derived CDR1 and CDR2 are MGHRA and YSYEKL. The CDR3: CASSQDPPGRGDEKLFF. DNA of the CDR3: TGCGCCAGCAGCCAAGATCCTCCTGGCAGGGGGGATGAAAAACTGTTTTTT.

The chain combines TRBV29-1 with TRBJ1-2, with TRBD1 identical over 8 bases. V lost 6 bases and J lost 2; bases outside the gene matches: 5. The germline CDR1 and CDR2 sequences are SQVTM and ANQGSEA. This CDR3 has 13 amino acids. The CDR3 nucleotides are TGCAGCGTGGGTACAGGGGGGAACTATGGCTACACCTTC. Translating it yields CSVGTGGNYGYTF.